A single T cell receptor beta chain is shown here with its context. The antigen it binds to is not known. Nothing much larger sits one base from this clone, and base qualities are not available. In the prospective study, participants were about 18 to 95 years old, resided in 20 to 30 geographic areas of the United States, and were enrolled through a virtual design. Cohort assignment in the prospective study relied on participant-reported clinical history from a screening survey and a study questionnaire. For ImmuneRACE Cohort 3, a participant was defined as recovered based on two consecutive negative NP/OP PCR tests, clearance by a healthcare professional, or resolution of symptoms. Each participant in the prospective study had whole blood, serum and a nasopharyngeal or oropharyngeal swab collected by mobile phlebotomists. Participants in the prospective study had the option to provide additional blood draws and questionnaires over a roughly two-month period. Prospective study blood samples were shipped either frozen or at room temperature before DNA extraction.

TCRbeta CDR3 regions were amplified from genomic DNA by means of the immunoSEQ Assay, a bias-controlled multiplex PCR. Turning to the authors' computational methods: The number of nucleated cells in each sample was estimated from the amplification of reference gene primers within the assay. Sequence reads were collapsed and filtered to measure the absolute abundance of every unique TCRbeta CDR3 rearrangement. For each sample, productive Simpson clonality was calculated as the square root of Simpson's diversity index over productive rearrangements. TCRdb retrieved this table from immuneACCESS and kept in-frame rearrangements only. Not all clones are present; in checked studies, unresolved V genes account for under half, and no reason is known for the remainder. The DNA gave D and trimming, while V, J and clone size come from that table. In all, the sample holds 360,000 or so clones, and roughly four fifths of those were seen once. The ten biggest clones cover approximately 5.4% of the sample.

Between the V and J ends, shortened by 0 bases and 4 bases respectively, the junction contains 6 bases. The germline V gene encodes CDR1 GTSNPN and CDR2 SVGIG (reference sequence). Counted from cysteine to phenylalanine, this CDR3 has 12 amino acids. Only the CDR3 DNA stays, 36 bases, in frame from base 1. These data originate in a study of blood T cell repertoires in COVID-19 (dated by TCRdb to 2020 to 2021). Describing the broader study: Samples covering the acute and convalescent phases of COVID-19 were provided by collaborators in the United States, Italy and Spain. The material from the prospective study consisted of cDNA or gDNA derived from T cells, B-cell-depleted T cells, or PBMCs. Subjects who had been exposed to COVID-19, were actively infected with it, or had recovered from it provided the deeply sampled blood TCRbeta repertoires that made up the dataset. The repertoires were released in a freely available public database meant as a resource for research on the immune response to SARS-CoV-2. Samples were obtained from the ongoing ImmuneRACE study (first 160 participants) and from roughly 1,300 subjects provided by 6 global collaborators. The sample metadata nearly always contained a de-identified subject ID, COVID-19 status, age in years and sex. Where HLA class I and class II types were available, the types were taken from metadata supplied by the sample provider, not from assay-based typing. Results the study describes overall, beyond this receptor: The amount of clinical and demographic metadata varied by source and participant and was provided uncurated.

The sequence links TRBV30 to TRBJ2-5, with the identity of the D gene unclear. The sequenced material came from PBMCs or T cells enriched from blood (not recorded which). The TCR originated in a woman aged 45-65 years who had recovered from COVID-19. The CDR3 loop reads CAWSVGVETQYF. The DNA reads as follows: TGTGCCTGGAGTGTAGGAGTAGAGACCCAGTACTTC.